A single sample gave rise to the 32 T cell receptor beta chains below, sequenced in a study of T cells in Graves' hyperthyroidism and ophthalmopathy. RNA transcripts gave rise to amplified TCR beta CDR3 regions. First-round RT-PCR with HTBI primers amplified the TCR CDR3 region. TCRdb analysed the multiplex PCR reads with MiXCR anew, one entry per CDR3 protein. The sample carries fewer than 650,000 distinct CDR3 sequences, 12% to 15% recorded once. The sequencing input was blood. These receptors originate from a young woman with Graves' ophthalmopathy.

Many counts were recorded for this clonotype. This rearrangement joins TRBV30 to TRBJ1-5; D remains unclear. The V and J ends lost 2 bases and 3 bases respectively, with 8 bases between them. Germline V lookup: CDR1 GTSNPN, CDR2 SVGIG (reference sequence). CDR3 length: 13 residues. CDR3 bases: TGTGCCTGGAGTATCCAGGTCAATCAGCCCCAGCATTTT. It specifies CAWSIQVNQPQHF.

The chain joins TRBV28 to TRBJ1-1, with TRBD1 identical over 9 bases. With 6 bases clipped from V and 1 base from J, the junction kept 9 bases outside the gene matches. The germline CDR1 and CDR2 sequences are MDHEN and SYDVKM. This CDR3 is built from 16 residues. The CDR3 DNA sequence: TGTGCCAGCAGGACCGGGACAGGGCGTAAGAACACTGAAGCTTTCTTT. It translates to CASRTGTGRKNTEAFF.

This clonotype was detected many times. The chain combines TRBV2 with TRBJ2-5, with 12 positions matching TRBD2. The V segment lost 4 bases and the J segment 2 bases; nucleotides outside the gene matches: 8. This CDR3 comprises 17 residues. CDR1 and CDR2 from the germline V gene are SNHLY and FYNNEI. In DNA, the CDR3 is TGTGCCAGCAGTGGGGCGACTAGCGGGGGCCTACAAGAGACCCAGTACTTC. It encodes CASSGATSGGLQETQYF.

This clonotype was observed many times. The gene calls are TRBV2 and TRBJ2-1; no reliable D call. The CDR3 contains 13 residues. The V end lost 5 bases, the J end lost 9 bases, and 14 bases lay between the germline ends. Looked up from germline, CDR1 is SNHLY and CDR2 is FYNNEI. CDR3 sequence (DNA): TGTGCCAGCAGTACCATCGGGCGGCTTGAGCAGTTCTTC. Its protein is CASSTIGRLEQFF. Using reference TRBV2 and TRBJ2-1 for the parts outside the CDR3, the full variable domain is EPEVTQTPSHQVTQMGQEVILRCVPISNHLYFYWYRQILGQKVEFLVSFYNNEISEKSEIFDDQFSVERPDGSNFTLKIRSTKLEDSAMYFCASSTIGRLEQFFGPGTRLTVL.

This clonotype came up many times. The chain carries TRBV27 and TRBJ2-5, with TRBD2 identical over 8 bases. V gave up 6 bases and J gave up 3 bases; unmatched junction bases: 6. Germline lookup yields CDR1 MNHEY and CDR2 SMNVEV (reference sequence). This CDR3 has 14 amino acids. CDR3 residues: CASSPRRGEETQYF. The CDR3 DNA sequence: TGTGCCAGCAGCCCCCGGCGGGGGGAAGAGACCCAGTACTTC.

This chain joins TRBV4-2 and TRBJ2-7; tentatively, D is TRBD2 (6 bases). V lost 0 bases and J lost 0, with 9 bases in between. This CDR3 spans 15 amino acids. The germline V gene encodes CDR1 LGHNA and CDR2 YNFKEQ. CDR3 DNA sequence: TGTGCCAGCAGCCAAGAAGCGGGTACCTCCTACGAGCAGTACTTC. Translated, it gives CASSQEAGTSYEQYF.

This clonotype has ten or more counts. The genes are TRBV6-2 or TRBV6-3 and TRBJ2-5; 16 bases agree with TRBD2. The germline gives CDR1 MNHEY, CDR2 SVGEGT. The V and J ends lost 7 bases and 6 bases, in that order; junction bases with no gene match: 11. This CDR3 spans 17 amino acids. The CDR3 reads CASKQGGLAGGRQTQYF. As DNA, the CDR3 is TGTGCCAGCAAACAGGGGGGACTAGCGGGAGGGAGGCAGACCCAGTACTTC.

Ten or more counts support this clonotype. This chain links TRBV6-6 with TRBJ2-7; 9 bases map to TRBD1. In germline, CDR1 is MNHNY, CDR2 SVGAGI (reference sequence). This CDR3 spans 15 amino acids. Trimming at V came to 0 bases and at J to 5 bases, leaving 5 bases not matched to a gene. CDR3 sequence reads: CASSYSGQGSDEQYF. Written as DNA, the CDR3 is TGTGCCAGCAGTTACTCAGGACAGGGGAGCGACGAGCAGTACTTC.

Many counts were recorded for this clonotype. The chain links TRBV11-2 to TRBJ1-2, with D tentatively TRBD1 (6 bases). Germline CDR1 SGHAT, CDR2 FQNNGV. The V gene lost 4 bases and the J gene lost 4 bases, with 25 bases spanning the gap. The CDR3 has 18 amino acids. The CDR3 sequence: CASSSGPTRRGGRYGYTF. The CDR3 DNA sequence: TGTGCCAGCAGCTCAGGGCCCACACGTCGCGGGGGCCGCTATGGCTACACCTTC.

This clonotype was observed many times. The V gene is TRBV10-3, the J gene TRBJ2-2; D gene ambiguous. The ends were cut back, 0 bases at V and 0 bases at J, with 11 bases in the middle. The germline V gene encodes CDR1 ENHRY and CDR2 SYGVKD. This CDR3 has 17 amino acids. CDR3 DNA sequence: TGTGCCATCAGTGAGTCAAGGGCAGCAGCGAACACCGGGGAGCTGTTTTTT. It is translated as CAISESRAAANTGELFF.

This clonotype was seen more than once but under ten times. The chain recombines TRBV7-3 with TRBJ2-2, with 8 positions matching TRBD2. V lost 5 bases and J lost 2; bases outside the gene matches: 7. This CDR3 has 16 residues. Germline V gives CDR1 SGHTA, CDR2 FQGTGA. Here the CDR3 DNA reads TGTGCCAGCAGCGAAAGCGGGAGCCCCAACACCGGGGAGCTGTTTTTT. It is translated as CASSESGSPNTGELFF.

This clonotype was counted between two and nine times. The gene calls are TRBV6-1 and TRBJ1-3; D remains ambiguous. The CDR3 sequence is 12 residues long. Germline CDR1 MNHNS, CDR2 SASEGT. V lost 6 bases to trimming and J lost 3 bases, with 6 bases between them. The DNA for the CDR3 is TGTGCCAGCAGCCATCATGGAAACACCATATATTTT. This codes for CASSHHGNTIYF.

This rearrangement joins TRBV30 to TRBJ1-2; perhaps TRBD1 as D (6 bases). Germline-derived CDR1 and CDR2 are GTSNPN and SVGIG (reference sequence). The CDR3 is made up of 15 amino acids. Between the trimmed V and J ends, which lost 0 bases and 1 base, there was a span of 12 bases. DNA of the CDR3: TGTGCCTGGAGTGTACGTCAGGGGATTAACTATGGCTACACCTTC. Protein: CAWSVRQGINYGYTF.

There are many counts of this clonotype. This sequence joins TRBV28 and TRBJ1-4, with a weak D call TRBD1 (6 bases). Germline V gives CDR1 MDHEN, CDR2 SYDVKM. CDR3 length equals 14 residues. Trimming shortened V by 10 bases and J by 8 bases, and 20 bases separated the two germline ends. The CDR3 spells CATLSGAEGEKLFF. In nucleotides, the CDR3 is TGTGCCACCCTCTCGGGGGCGGAGGGCGAAAAACTGTTTTTT.

The rearrangement uses TRBV9 and TRBJ2-6; tentatively, D is TRBD1 (6 bases). V lost 5 bases, J lost 0 bases, and 6 bases lay in between. Germline V gives CDR1 SGDLS, CDR2 YYNGEE. The CDR3 has 14 residues. The CDR3, as DNA: TGTGCCAGCAGGGGGGCCTCTGGGGCCAACGTCCTGACTTTC. Translating gives CASRGASGANVLTF.

In its sample, this clonotype was seen many times. The chain links TRBV5-1 to TRBJ2-1; D might be TRBD1 (6 bases). The CDR3 length is 14 residues. Germline values: CDR1 SGHRS, CDR2 YFSETQ. The V end was cut by 2 bases, the J end by 7 bases, with 13 bases between. CDR3 nucleotide sequence: TGCGCCAGCAGCTTAATCCAGGGGATAAATGAGCAGTTCTTC. It specifies CASSLIQGINEQFF.

In its sample, this clonotype was seen many times. The chain is built from TRBV7-6 and TRBJ2-1; 12 bases are a match to TRBD2. The CDR3 covers 15 residues. Losses at the gene ends were 3 bases for V and 7 bases for J; bases not matched to a gene: 4. Per germline, CDR1 SGHVS and CDR2 FNYEAQ. The CDR3 DNA reads TGTGCCAGCAGCTTGACTAGCGGGAGTCGGAATGAGCAGTTCTTC. This encodes CASSLTSGSRNEQFF.

This rearrangement joins TRBV6-2 or TRBV6-3 to TRBJ2-7, with unresolved D. V was trimmed by 0 bases and J by 2 bases, leaving 29 bases between them. Germline values: CDR1 MNHEY, CDR2 SVGEGT. The CDR3 loop spans 21 amino acids. In nucleotides, the CDR3 is TGTGCCAGCAGTTACTCTCCGGTCACGGCGTACGCCCAGGCCCGAACCTACGAGCAGTACTTC. Amino acids: CASSYSPVTAYAQARTYEQYF.

The chain has TRBV28 and TRBJ2-7; 7 bases agree with TRBD1. The CDR3 runs to 15 residues. J gave up 4 bases and V 3 bases, and 9 bases lay outside the gene matches. Per the germline V gene, CDR1 is MDHEN and CDR2 is SYDVKM. The CDR3: CASSFWTGSPYEQYF. Here the CDR3 DNA reads TGTGCCAGCAGTTTCTGGACAGGCAGTCCGTACGAGCAGTACTTC.

This clonotype was detected many times. The chain combines TRBV7-2 with TRBJ2-7; a possible D gene is TRBD2 (6 bases). Trimming removed 1 base at V and 3 bases at J, with 10 bases between. Germline V gene lookup returns CDR1 SGHTA and CDR2 FQGNSA. The CDR3 is 14 amino acids. This chain's CDR3 is CASSLGPAGYEQYF. CDR3 bases: TGTGCCAGCAGCTTAGGGCCAGCGGGCTACGAGCAGTACTTC.

This clonotype was counted at least ten times. As DNA, the CDR3 is TGTGCCAGCAGCCCTAGGTCCGCCAGCGAGCAGTACTTC. This codes for CASSPRSASEQYF. The chain employs TRBV7-3 and TRBJ2-7; D unresolved. CDR1 and CDR2 (germline): SGHTA, FQGTGA. Trimming shortened V by 5 bases and J by 6 bases, and 14 bases separated the two germline ends. CDR3 size: 13 residues.

The sample holds many counts of this clonotype. V usage is TRBV19 and J usage is TRBJ2-7, with 12 bases aligning to TRBD2. Germline V gene lookup returns CDR1 LNHDA and CDR2 SQIVND (reference sequence). V dropped 6 bases and J dropped 5; count of bases not matched to a gene: 8. The CDR3 covers 15 residues. CDR3 DNA sequence: TGTGCCAGTAGCGATGGACTAGCGGGAACCAACGAGCAGTACTTC. Its protein is CASSDGLAGTNEQYF.

This clonotype has ten or more counts. This chain uses TRBV7-2 with TRBJ2-1; a weak D match, TRBD2 (5 bases). This CDR3 comprises 17 residues. CDR1 SGHTA and CDR2 FQGNSA come from the germline V gene. V gave up 6 bases and J gave up 7 bases, with 25 bases separating them. As DNA, the CDR3 is TGTGCCAGCAGTTCTCTCGCTAACGGGAAATCTAGGAATGAGCAGTTCTTC. This encodes CASSSLANGKSRNEQFF.

At least ten counts were recorded for this clonotype. The chain has TRBV7-3 and TRBJ2-3; D gene uncertain. There are 13 residues in the CDR3. Trimming removed 3 bases at V and 4 bases at J, with 8 bases between. Germline CDR1 reads SGHTA; CDR2 reads FQGTGA. CDR3 nucleotide sequence: TGTGCCAGCAGCTTGATCAATTCAGATACGCAGTATTTT. Its protein is CASSLINSDTQYF. The full variable domain, rest sourced from reference TRBV7-3 and TRBJ2-3, is GAGVSQTPSNKVTEKGKYVELRCDPISGHTALYWYRQSLGQGPEFLIYFQGTGAADDSGLPNDRFFAVRPEGSVSTLKIQRTERGDSAVYLCASSLINSDTQYFGPGTRLTVL.

This clonotype was counted many times. This chain connects TRBV13 to TRBJ2-3; no firm D call. The CDR3 totals 14 residues. Germline CDR1 and CDR2: PRHDT and FYEKMQ (reference sequence). V lost 5 bases, J lost 1 base, and 10 bases lay in between. As DNA, the CDR3 is TGTGCCAGCAGCCCCCGTCGTGGCACAGATACGCAGTATTTT. This encodes CASSPRRGTDTQYF.

V gene TRBV20-1 combines with J gene TRBJ2-2; 7 nucleotides line up with TRBD1. The CDR3 has 15 amino acids. Germline V gene data show CDR1 as DFQATT and CDR2 as SNEGSKA (reference sequence). Trimming took 3 bases from V and 4 from J; bases not matched to a gene: 8. CDR3 in amino acids: CSASRGTAFTGELFF. CDR3 in DNA: TGCAGTGCTAGTAGGGGGACAGCCTTCACCGGGGAGCTGTTTTTT.

This clonotype was recorded a few times. CDR3: CASSPKRTRAATQYF. The CDR3 DNA sequence: TGTGCCAGCAGTCCCAAACGGACTAGGGCAGCTACGCAGTATTTT. The chain links TRBV27 to TRBJ2-3; 7 bases map to TRBD2. The V and J ends lost 5 bases and 8 bases, in that order; junction bases with no gene match: 13. This CDR3 region has 15 residues. The V gene's germline CDR1 is MNHEY and CDR2 SMNVEV (reference sequence).

This clonotype was recorded many times. The gene calls are TRBV4-1 and TRBJ1-4; TRBD1 matches at 9 bases. Germline CDR1 and CDR2: MGHRA and YSYEKL. The V and J ends lost 3 bases and 8 bases, in that order; junction bases with no gene match: 4. This CDR3 region has 14 residues. The CDR3 DNA reads as TGCGCCAGCAGCCAGGACAGGGGAGGAGAAAAACTGTTTTTT. Protein sequence: CASSQDRGGEKLFF.

Ten or more counts support this clonotype. V and J are TRBV7-2 and TRBJ1-6; no firm D call. From germline, CDR1 is SGHTA and CDR2 FQGNSA. V was pared by 5 bases and J by 8 bases, with 16 bases between. CDR3 size: 15 residues. CDR3 DNA: TGTGCCAGCAGCCTTACACGGACTGGACATTCACCCCTCCACTTT. Protein sequence: CASSLTRTGHSPLHF. Using reference TRBV7-2 and TRBJ1-6 for the parts outside the CDR3, the full variable domain is GAGVSQSPSNKVTEKGKDVELRCDPISGHTALYWYRQSLGQGLEFLIYFQGNSAPDKSGLPSDRFSAERTGGSVSTLTIQRTQQEDSAVYLCASSLTRTGHSPLHFGNGTRLTVT.

This clonotype was picked up many times. The V and J genes are TRBV11-2 and TRBJ2-1; no clear D gene. The CDR3 consists of 14 residues. Trimming shortened V by 2 bases and J by 5 bases, and 10 bases separated the two germline ends. Germline V gene lookup returns CDR1 SGHAT and CDR2 FQNNGV. The CDR3 coding sequence is TGTGCCAGCAGCTTATCAACCGTTCACAATGAGCAGTTCTTC. It translates to CASSLSTVHNEQFF.

This clonotype was observed many times. V usage is TRBV12-3 or TRBV12-4 and J usage is TRBJ1-1, with TRBD1 as a possible D gene (5 bases). Trimming removed 7 bases at V and 1 base at J, with 10 bases between. This CDR3 has 13 amino acids. The CDR3 DNA sequence: TGTGCCAGCATTGAGGGACCGAACACTGAAGCTTTCTTT. Amino acids: CASIEGPNTEAFF.

This clonotype was seen many times. The chain carries TRBV6-2 or TRBV6-3 and TRBJ2-7; 8 bases match TRBD2. The germline gives CDR1 MNHEY, CDR2 SVGEGT. V shed 5 bases, J shed 4 bases, and the junction held 22 bases outside the gene matches. CDR3 size: 19 residues. CDR3 coding DNA: TGTGCCAGCAGTCCGAACTTGGGCCCCAGCGGCGGGAGGACGTACGAGCAGTACTTC. Protein sequence: CASSPNLGPSGGRTYEQYF.